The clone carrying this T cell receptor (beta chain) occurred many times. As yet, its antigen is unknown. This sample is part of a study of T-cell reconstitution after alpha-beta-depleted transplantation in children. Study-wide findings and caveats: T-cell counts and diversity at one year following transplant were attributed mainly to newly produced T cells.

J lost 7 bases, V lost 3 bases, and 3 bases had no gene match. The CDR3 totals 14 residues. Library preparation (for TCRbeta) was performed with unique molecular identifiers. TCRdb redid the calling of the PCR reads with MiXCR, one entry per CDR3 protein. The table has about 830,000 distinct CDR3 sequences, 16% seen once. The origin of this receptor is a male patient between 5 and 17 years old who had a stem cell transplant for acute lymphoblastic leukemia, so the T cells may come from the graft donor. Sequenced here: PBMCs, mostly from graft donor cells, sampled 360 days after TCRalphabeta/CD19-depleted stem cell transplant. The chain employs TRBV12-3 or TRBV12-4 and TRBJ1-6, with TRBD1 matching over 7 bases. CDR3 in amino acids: CASSLRDRNSPLHF. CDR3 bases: TGTGCCAGCAGTTTGAGGGACAGAAATTCACCCCTCCACTTT.